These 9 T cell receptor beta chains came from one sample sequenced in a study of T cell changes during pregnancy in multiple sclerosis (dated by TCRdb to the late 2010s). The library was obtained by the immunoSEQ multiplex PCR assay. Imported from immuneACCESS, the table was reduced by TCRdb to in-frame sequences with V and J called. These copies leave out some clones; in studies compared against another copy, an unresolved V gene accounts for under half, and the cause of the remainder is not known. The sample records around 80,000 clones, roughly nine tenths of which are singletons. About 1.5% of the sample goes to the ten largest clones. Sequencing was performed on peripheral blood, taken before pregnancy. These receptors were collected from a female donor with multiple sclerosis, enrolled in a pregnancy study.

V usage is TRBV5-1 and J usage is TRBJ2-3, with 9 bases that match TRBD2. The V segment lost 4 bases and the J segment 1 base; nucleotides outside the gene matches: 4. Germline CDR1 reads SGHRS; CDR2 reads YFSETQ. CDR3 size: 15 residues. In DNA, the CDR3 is TGCGCCAGCAGCCTTGAGCGGGGGGGCACAGATACGCAGTATTTT. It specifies CASSLERGGTDTQYF.

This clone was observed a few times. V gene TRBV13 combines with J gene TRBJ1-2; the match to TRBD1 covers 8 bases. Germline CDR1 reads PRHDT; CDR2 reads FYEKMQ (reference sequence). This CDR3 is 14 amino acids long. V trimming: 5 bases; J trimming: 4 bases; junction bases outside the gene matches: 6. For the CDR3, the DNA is TGTGCCAGCAGCGAAACAGGGGGGAGCTATGGCTACACCTTC. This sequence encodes CASSETGGSYGYTF. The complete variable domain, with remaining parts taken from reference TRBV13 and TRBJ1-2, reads AAGVIQSPRHLIKEKRETATLKCYPIPRHDTVYWYQQGPGQDPQFLISFYEKMQSDKGSIPDRFSAQQFSDYHSELNMSSLELGDSALYFCASSETGGSYGYTFGSGTRLTVV.

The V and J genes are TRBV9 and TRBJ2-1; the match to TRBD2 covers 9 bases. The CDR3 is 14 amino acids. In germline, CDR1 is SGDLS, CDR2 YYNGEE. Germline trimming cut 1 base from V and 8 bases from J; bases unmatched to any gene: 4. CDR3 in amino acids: CASSVWRGGHEQFF. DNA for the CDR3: TGTGCCAGCAGCGTATGGCGGGGGGGCCATGAGCAGTTCTTC.

CDR3: CASSLPTGAKNTEAFF. CDR3 in DNA: TGTGCCAGCAGCTTACCGACAGGGGCGAAGAACACTGAAGCTTTCTTT. The chain couples TRBV5-4 to TRBJ1-1, with TRBD1 identical over 8 bases. The CDR3 has 16 amino acids. The V gene's germline CDR1 is SGHNT and CDR2 YYREEE (reference sequence). V shed 2 bases and J 1 base; nucleotides not matched to a gene: 7.

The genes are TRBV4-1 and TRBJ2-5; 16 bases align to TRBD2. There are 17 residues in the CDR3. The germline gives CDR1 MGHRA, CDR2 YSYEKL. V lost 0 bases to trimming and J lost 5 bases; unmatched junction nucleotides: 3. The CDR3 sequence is CASSQEGTSGGAETQYF. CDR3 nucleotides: TGCGCCAGCAGCCAAGAAGGGACTAGCGGGGGGGCCGAGACCCAGTACTTC.

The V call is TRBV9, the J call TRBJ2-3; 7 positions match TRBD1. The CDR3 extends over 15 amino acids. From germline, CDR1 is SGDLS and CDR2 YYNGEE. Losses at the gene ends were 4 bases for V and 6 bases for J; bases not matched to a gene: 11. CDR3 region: CASSPREGAVDTQYF. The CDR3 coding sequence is TGTGCCAGCAGCCCCCGCGAGGGGGCCGTTGATACGCAGTATTTT.

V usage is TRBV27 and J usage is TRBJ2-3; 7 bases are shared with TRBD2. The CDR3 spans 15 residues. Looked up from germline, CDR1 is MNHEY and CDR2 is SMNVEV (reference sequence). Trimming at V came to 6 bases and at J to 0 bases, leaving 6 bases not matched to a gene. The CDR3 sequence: CASSGGSSSTDTQYF. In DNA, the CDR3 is TGTGCCAGCAGCGGGGGGTCTAGCAGCACAGATACGCAGTATTTT.

CDR3 protein: CSVGQGEKYGYTF. In nucleotides, the CDR3 is TGCAGCGTTGGGCAGGGTGAGAAATATGGCTACACCTTC. This chain connects TRBV29-1 to TRBJ1-2, with TRBD1 as a possible D gene (5 bases). The V end was cut by 4 bases, the J end by 5 bases, with 14 bases between. Germline values: CDR1 SQVTM, CDR2 ANQGSEA. CDR3 length equals 13 residues.

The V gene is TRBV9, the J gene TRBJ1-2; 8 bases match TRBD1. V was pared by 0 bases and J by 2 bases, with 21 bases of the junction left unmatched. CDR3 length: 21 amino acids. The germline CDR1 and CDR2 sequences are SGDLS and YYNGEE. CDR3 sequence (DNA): TGTGCCAGCAGCGTAGATCAACAGGGGGGGCATCGCCCAAAACCAAACTATGGCTACACCTTC. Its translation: CASSVDQQGGHRPKPNYGYTF.